The clone carrying this T cell receptor (beta chain) came up many times. The sample originates from a study of T cell repertoires in cytomegalovirus infection. The trim removed 5 bases at V and 2 bases at J, leaving 10 bases unmatched. The CDR3 has 16 residues. Germline V lookup: CDR1 MDHEN, CDR2 SYDVKM. TCRdb recomputed calls from the reads with MiXCR, one row per CDR3 protein. The sample lists some 440,000 distinct CDR3 sequences; roughly a third were seen once. The clonotype was recovered from a human donor in good health (CMV status not recorded). Some clones in this sample may be carry-over from other donors' samples. The V gene is TRBV28, the J gene TRBJ1-1; 8 nucleotides line up with TRBD1. Sequences were obtained from PBMCs. In nucleotides, the CDR3 is TGTGCCAGCAGTCTCCGGACAGGGAGTAGTAACACTGAAGCTTTCTTT. Protein product: CASSLRTGSSNTEAFF.